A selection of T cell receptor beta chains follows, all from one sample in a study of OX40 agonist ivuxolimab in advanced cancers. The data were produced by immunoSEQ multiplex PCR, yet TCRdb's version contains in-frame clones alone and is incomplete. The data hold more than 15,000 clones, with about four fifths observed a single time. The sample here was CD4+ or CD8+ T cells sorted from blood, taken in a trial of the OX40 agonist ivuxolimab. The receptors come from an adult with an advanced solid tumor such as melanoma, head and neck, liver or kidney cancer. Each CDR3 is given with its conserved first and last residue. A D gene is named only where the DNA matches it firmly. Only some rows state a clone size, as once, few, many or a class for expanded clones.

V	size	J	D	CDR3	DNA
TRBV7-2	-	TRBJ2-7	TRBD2	CASSLGTSGAGQYF	TGTGCCAGCAGCTTAGGGACTAGCGGGGCAGGGCAGTACTTC
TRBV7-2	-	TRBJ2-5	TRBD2	CASRRMAGGQETQYF	TGTGCCAGCAGAAGGATGGCGGGGGGTCAAGAGACCCAGTACTTC
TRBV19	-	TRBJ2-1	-	CASSIGGARFNEQFF	TGTGCCAGTAGTATAGGGGGGGCTAGGTTCAATGAGCAGTTCTTC
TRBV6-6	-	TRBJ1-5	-	CASSLTGHQPQHF	TGTGCCAGCAGTCTGACAGGCCATCAGCCCCAGCATTTT
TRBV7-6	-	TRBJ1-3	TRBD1	CASSLATGGILGNTIYF	TGTGCCAGCAGCCTGGCGACAGGGGGCATTCTTGGAAACACCATATATTTT
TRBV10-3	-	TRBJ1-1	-	CAISGTELNTEAFF	TGTGCCATCAGTGGAACAGAGTTGAACACTGAAGCTTTCTTT
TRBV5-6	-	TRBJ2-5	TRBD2	CASSLPSGGAYRETQYF	TGTGCCAGCAGCTTACCTAGCGGGGGGGCCTATCGGGAGACCCAGTACTTC
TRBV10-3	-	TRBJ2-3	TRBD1	CAISGDRVQDTQYF	TGTGCCATCAGTGGGGACAGGGTGCAAGATACGCAGTATTTT
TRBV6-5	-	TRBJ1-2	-	CATHEAGSNYGYTF	TGTGCCACCCACGAGGCAGGATCTAACTATGGCTACACCTTC
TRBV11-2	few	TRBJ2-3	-	CASSFGLPVDTQYF	TGTGCCAGCAGCTTTGGTTTACCGGTGGATACGCAGTATTTT
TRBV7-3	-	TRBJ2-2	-	CASSLTPNANTGELFF	TGTGCCAGCAGCTTAACCCCCAACGCGAACACCGGGGAGCTGTTTTTT
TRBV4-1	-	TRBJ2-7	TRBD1	CASSPGTGTYEQYF	TGCGCCAGCAGCCCCGGGACAGGCACCTACGAGCAGTACTTC
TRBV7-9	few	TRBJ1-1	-	CASSSLGGTEAFF	TGTGCCAGCAGCTCCTTGGGGGGCACTGAAGCTTTCTTT
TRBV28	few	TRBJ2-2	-	CASSFGGTGELFF	TGTGCCAGCAGTTTCGGGGGCACCGGGGAGCTGTTTTTT
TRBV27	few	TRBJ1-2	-	CASSSTDSNYGYTF	TGTGCCAGCAGTTCCACCGATTCTAACTATGGCTACACCTTC
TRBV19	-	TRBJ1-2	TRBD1	CASINRGYGYTF	TGTGCCAGTATCAACAGGGGCTATGGCTACACCTTC
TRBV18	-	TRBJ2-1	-	CASSPPLAGAFYNEQFF	TGTGCCAGCTCACCACCGCTGGCGGGGGCGTTTTACAATGAGCAGTTCTTC